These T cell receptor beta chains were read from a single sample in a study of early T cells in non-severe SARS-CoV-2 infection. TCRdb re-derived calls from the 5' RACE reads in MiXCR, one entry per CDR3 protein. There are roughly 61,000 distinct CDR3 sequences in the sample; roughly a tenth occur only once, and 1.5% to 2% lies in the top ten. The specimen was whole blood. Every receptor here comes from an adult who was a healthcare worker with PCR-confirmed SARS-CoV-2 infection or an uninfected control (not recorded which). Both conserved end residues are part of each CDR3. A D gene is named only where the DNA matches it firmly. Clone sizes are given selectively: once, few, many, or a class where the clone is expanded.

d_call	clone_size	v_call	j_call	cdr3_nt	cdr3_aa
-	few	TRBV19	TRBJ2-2	TGTGCCAGCAAAGCCACCGGGGAGCTGTTTTTT	CASKATGELFF
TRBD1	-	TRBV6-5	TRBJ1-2	TGTGCCAGCACCGCGGGACAGGCCTTCTATGGCTACACCTTC	CASTAGQAFYGYTF
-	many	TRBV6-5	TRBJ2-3	TGTGCCAGCAGAGAGGGGATCACAGATACGCAGTATTTT	CASREGITDTQYF
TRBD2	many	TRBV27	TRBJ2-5	TGTGCCAGCAGTCCGAGGACTAGCGGGGAAGAGACCCAGTACTTC	CASSPRTSGEETQYF
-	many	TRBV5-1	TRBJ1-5	TGCGCCAGCAGCCCGGAGGGTAACAATCAGCCCCAGCATTTT	CASSPEGNNQPQHF
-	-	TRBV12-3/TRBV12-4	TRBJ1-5	TGTGCCAGCAGTCGAGGGGCTCAGCCCCAGCATTTT	CASSRGAQPQHF
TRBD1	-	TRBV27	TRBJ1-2	TGTGCCAGCAGTTTAGGGAGGACAGGGGGCCATGGCTACACCTTC	CASSLGRTGGHGYTF
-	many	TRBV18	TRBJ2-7	TGTGCCAGCTCATCACGGGACGGGAACGAGCAGTACTTC	CASSSRDGNEQYF
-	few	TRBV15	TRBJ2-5	TGTGCCACCAGCAGAAGTCCGGGAACCCAAGAGACCCAGTACTTC	CATSRSPGTQETQYF
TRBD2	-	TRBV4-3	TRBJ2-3	TGCGCCAGCAGCCAAGATCACAGCGGGGGGTCACGGGATACGCAGTATTTT	CASSQDHSGGSRDTQYF
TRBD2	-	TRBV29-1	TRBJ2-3	TGCAGCGTTTTTTTAGCGGGGATCACAGATACGCAGTATTTT	CSVFLAGITDTQYF
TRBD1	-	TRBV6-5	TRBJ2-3	TGTGCCAGCGGGGGACAGTCTAGCACAGATACGCAGTATTTT	CASGGQSSTDTQYF
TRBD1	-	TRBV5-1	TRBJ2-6	TGCGCCAGCATGGATAGGGGGCTCTCAGGGGCCAACGTCCTGACTTTC	CASMDRGLSGANVLTF
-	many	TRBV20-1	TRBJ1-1	TGCAGTGCTAGCTCACAGCCCGTGGGCACTGAAGCTTTCTTT	CSASSQPVGTEAFF
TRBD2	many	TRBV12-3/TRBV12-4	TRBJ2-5	TGTGCCAGCAGTTTAGAGGTTATGGAGCGGGGCGAGGAGACCCAGTACTTC	CASSLEVMERGEETQYF
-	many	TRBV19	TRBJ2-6	TGTGCCAGTAGTGCCGGGCGAGGACACAGCTCTGGGGCCAACGTCCTGACTTTC	CASSAGRGHSSGANVLTF
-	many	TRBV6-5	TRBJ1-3	TGTGCCAGCAGAATCGACAGAACGCCTGGAAACACCATATATTTT	CASRIDRTPGNTIYF
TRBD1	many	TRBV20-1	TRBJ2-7	TGCAGTGCTCCGGGACAGGGGGGGTACGAGCAGTACTTC	CSAPGQGGYEQYF
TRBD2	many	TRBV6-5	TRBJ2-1	TGTGCCAGCAGTTACTCTGGGGGGGACCCCTACAATGAGCAGTTCTTC	CASSYSGGDPYNEQFF
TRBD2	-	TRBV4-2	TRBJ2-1	TGTGCCAGCAGCCAAGACGGCGGGGGTCAGTACAATGAGCAGTTCTTC	CASSQDGGGQYNEQFF
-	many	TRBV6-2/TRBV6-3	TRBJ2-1	TGTGCCAGCAGTTACGGGACAGAGCAGTTCTTC	CASSYGTEQFF
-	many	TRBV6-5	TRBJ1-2	TGTGCCAGCAGTACGACAGTTAACTATGGCTACACCTTC	CASSTTVNYGYTF
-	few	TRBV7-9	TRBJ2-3	TGTGCCAGCAGACAAAAGGGGGGTAACCTGAGGTATTTT	CASRQKGGNLRYF
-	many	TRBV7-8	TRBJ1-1	TGTGCCAGCAGAGCGGTAACTGAAGCTTTCTTT	CASRAVTEAFF
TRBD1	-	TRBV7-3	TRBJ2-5	TGTGCCAGCAGCCCATCGGGACAGCAAGAGACCCAGTACTTC	CASSPSGQQETQYF
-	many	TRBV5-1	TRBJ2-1	TGCGCCAGCAGCGACAGAGCGGGGACAGACAATGAGCAGTTCTTC	CASSDRAGTDNEQFF
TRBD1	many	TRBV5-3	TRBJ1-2	TGTGCCAGAAGCCGACAGGGGCAGTCCTATGGCTACACCTTC	CARSRQGQSYGYTF
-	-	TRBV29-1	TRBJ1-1	TGCAGCGTTGATAGGGGCGCGGGAGCTTTCTTT	CSVDRGAGAFF
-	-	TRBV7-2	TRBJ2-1	TGTGCCAGCAGCTTAGGCCCGGGGGATGAGCAGTTCTTC	CASSLGPGDEQFF
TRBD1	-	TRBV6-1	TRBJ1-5	TGTGCCAGCAGTGTCCACAGGGGGCAGGGTGGCAATCAGCCCCAGCATTTT	CASSVHRGQGGNQPQHF
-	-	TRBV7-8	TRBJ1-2	TGTGCCAGCAGTCACAGCGGGAGGACAACGATTAACTATGGCTACACCTTC	CASSHSGRTTINYGYTF
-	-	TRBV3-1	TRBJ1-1	TGTGCCAGCAGCCACCGGGGGGCTAACACTGAAGCTTTCTTT	CASSHRGANTEAFF
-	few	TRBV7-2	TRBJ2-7	TGTGCCAGCAGCTTAGGGTATGGACCCCAGTACGAGCAGTACTTC	CASSLGYGPQYEQYF
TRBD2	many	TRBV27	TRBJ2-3	TGTGCCAGCAGTTTCTTTAGCGGGGGGGCGTCTGATACGCAGTATTTT	CASSFFSGGASDTQYF
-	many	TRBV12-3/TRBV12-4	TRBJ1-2	TGTGCCACCTCCCCGTATTACGGCTACACCTTC	CATSPYYGYTF
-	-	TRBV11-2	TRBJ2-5	TGTGCCAGCAGCTCCGGGACTTTCCAAGAGACCCAGTACTTC	CASSSGTFQETQYF
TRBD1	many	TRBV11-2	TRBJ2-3	TGTGCCAGCAGCTTTGGAATTGGACAGGGGATAGATACGCAGTATTTT	CASSFGIGQGIDTQYF
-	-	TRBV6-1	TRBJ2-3	TGTGCCAGCAGTGAAGCCGTGCTGAGACCAAACACGCAGTATTTT	CASSEAVLRPNTQYF
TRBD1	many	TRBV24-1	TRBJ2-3	TGTGCCACCAGTGATTCGGGGACAGGCCGGGGCACAGATACGCAGTATTTT	CATSDSGTGRGTDTQYF
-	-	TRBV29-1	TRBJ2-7	TGCAGCTCGAACGGTGCGCGCGGGCCTGTGCACGCCTACGAGCAGTACTTC	CSSNGARGPVHAYEQYF
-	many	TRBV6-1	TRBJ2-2	TGTGCCAGCAGTGAGGTCCCGGGGTCCGGGGAGCTGTTTTTT	CASSEVPGSGELFF
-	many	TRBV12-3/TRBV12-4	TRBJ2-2	TGTGCCAGCAGTCGGACAGCTGCCACCGGGGAGCTGTTTTTT	CASSRTAATGELFF
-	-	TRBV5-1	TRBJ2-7	TGCGCCAGCAGCCACGATAATGTCGGCGAGCAGTACTTC	CASSHDNVGEQYF
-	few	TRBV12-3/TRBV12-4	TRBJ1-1	TGTGCCAGCAGTTTTGGGCAGGGTCCCTCTTGGAACACTGAAGCTTTCTTT	CASSFGQGPSWNTEAFF
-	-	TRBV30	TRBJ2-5	TGTGCCTGGAGTGCCCGGATACAAGAGACCCAGTACTTC	CAWSARIQETQYF
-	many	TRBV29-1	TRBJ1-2	TGCAGCGTTGACGTAGATTATGCGGGCTACACCTTC	CSVDVDYAGYTF
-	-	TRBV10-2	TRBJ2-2	TGCGCCAGCAGCCCCGGTGCAGGGCTGTCCGGGGAGCTGTTTTTT	CASSPGAGLSGELFF
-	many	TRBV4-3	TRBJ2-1	TGCGCCAGCAGCCAAGAGGCCGGGGGTTACAATGAGCAGTTCTTC	CASSQEAGGYNEQFF
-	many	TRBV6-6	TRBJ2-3	TGTGCCAGCAGTAACCGCGGGGGCCACCCCCCAGATACGCAGTATTTT	CASSNRGGHPPDTQYF
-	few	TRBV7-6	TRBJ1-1	TGTGCCAGCAGCCGATTCCAGGGGAGGAAGACTGAAGCTTTCTTT	CASSRFQGRKTEAFF
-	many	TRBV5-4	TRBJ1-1	TGTGCCAGCAGCGAGACCCGCGGGTACACTGAAGCTTTCTTT	CASSETRGYTEAFF
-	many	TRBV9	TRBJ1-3	TGTGCCAGCAGCGTGGATAGACAGTCTAGCTCTGGAAACACCATATATTTT	CASSVDRQSSSGNTIYF
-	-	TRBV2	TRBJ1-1	TGTGCCAGCAGGACAGACCGCACTGAAGCTTTCTTT	CASRTDRTEAFF
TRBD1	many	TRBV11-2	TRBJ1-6	TGTGCCAGCAGCTTTCAGGGGGCAGCGTCACCCCTCCACTTT	CASSFQGAASPLHF